This T cell receptor (beta chain) originates from a study of blood T cell repertoires in COVID-19. The wider study: Collection of acute and convalescent COVID-19 samples took place in the United States, Italy and Spain. PBMCs, B-cell-depleted T cells, or T cells were the source of the cDNA or gDNA that made up the material.

CDR3 length: 16 amino acids. Trimming stripped 0 bases from V and 1 base from J, with 7 bases between. Authors' data handling: Amplification from reference gene primers served as the basis for estimated nucleated cell counts. TCRdb keeps only in-frame clones here, not all; method: immunoSEQ multiplex PCR. The V and J calls and the clone size are those of that table, but D and trimming were determined from the DNA. The table has about 270,000 clones, around nine tenths seen once. The V call is TRBV23-1, the J call TRBJ2-6; TRBD1 might be the D (5 bases). TRBV23-1 belongs to the ORF category, with a function that is uncertain. This TCR was recovered from a man aged 40-55 years with active or convalescent COVID-19. The specimen was peripheral blood. This chain's CDR3 is CASSQSTESGANVLTF. In DNA form, the CDR3 reads TGCGCCAGCAGTCAATCGACAGAATCTGGGGCCAACGTCCTGACTTTC.